The 13 T cell receptor beta chains below come from one sample, sequenced in a study of beta chain features in type 1 diabetes (dated by TCRdb to about 2018). Libraries were made using the immunoSEQ multiplex PCR assay. The entire isolated RNA was reverse transcribed using the High Capacity cDNA Reverse Transcription Kit, and thus expressed TCRB transcripts were sequenced. In TCRdb, the immuneACCESS table is reduced to in-frame sequences with V and J assigned. These tables do not hold every clone; where another copy was compared, an unresolved V gene accounts for under half, and the others remain unexplained. This sample comprises some 150,000 clones, roughly an eighth of them detected only once. The ten largest clones add up to 1% to 1.5% of the sample. What the authors observed across the whole study: A moderate but significant shortening of TCRB CDR3 length was observed in type 1 diabetes patients in all four CD4+ subsets.

Their antigens remain unidentified. The specimen was central memory CD4+ T cells from blood. The receptors were sampled from a man between 18 and 35 years old with type 1 diabetes.

This clone has at least ten counts. The chain carries TRBV9 and TRBJ2-7; D is unclear. The CDR3 covers 15 residues. Per germline, CDR1 SGDLS and CDR2 YYNGEE. With 0 bases removed from V and 2 bases from J, the gap between germline ends came to 12 bases. The CDR3 loop reads CASSVAGDGTYEQYF. CDR3 nucleotide sequence: TGTGCCAGCAGCGTAGCTGGAGACGGTACCTACGAGCAGTACTTC.

This clone was observed a handful of times. This chain joins TRBV4-1 and TRBJ2-2; 7 bases fit TRBD2. The CDR3 is 18 amino acids. V gave up 1 base and J gave up 7 bases; unmatched junction bases: 15. Germline V lookup: CDR1 MGHRA, CDR2 YSYEKL. The CDR3 here is CASSQGKRGNPRDGELFF. In DNA form, the CDR3 reads TGCGCCAGCAGCCAAGGAAAGCGGGGAAACCCACGGGACGGGGAGCTGTTTTTT.

This clone was counted between two and nine times. V is TRBV28 and J is TRBJ1-1; D is perhaps TRBD1 (5 bases). The CDR3 loop spans 14 amino acids. Germline CDR1 MDHEN, CDR2 SYDVKM. Trimming took off 5 bases at V and 4 bases at J, with 14 bases between the two ends. The CDR3 DNA reads as TGTGCCAGCAGTACCTGGAAGGGGAGCACTGAAGCTTTCTTT. It encodes CASSTWKGSTEAFF.

This clone has a handful of counts. CDR3 sequence: CASSTGRFEAFF. The CDR3, as DNA: TGTGCCAGCTCAACGGGACGGTTTGAAGCTTTCTTT. This rearrangement joins TRBV18 to TRBJ1-1; perhaps TRBD1 as D (5 bases). This CDR3 has 12 residues. Germline-derived CDR1 and CDR2 are KGHSH and LQKENI. V lost 5 bases and J lost 7, with 11 bases in between.

This clone was found a few times. The gene calls are TRBV29-1 and TRBJ1-1, with 8 positions matching TRBD1. The CDR3 runs to 14 residues. Germline-derived CDR1 and CDR2 are SQVTM and ANQGSEA. V gave up 5 bases and J gave up 2 bases; unmatched junction bases: 7. CDR3 sequence: CSVYGQGPNTEAFF. DNA for the CDR3: TGCAGCGTTTACGGACAGGGCCCTAACACTGAAGCTTTCTTT. Variable domain in full (rest from reference TRBV29-1 and TRBJ1-1): SAVISQKPSRDICQRGTSLTIQCQVDSQVTMMFWYRQQPGQSLTLIATANQGSEATYESGFVIDKFPISRPNLTFSTLTVSNMSPEDSSIYLCSVYGQGPNTEAFFGQGTRLTVV.

The V gene is TRBV7-9, the J gene TRBJ2-2, with a possible D match to TRBD1 (6 bases). Trimming shortened V by 4 bases and J by 7 bases, and 13 bases separated the two germline ends. The CDR3 has 14 amino acids. Germline values: CDR1 SEHNR, CDR2 FQNEAQ (reference sequence). In DNA, the CDR3 is TGTGCCAGCAGCTCAGGACAGAAAGGCGGGGAGCTGTTTTTT. Translated, it gives CASSSGQKGGELFF.

This clone occurred many times. This sequence joins TRBV29-1 and TRBJ2-3; D is possibly TRBD1 (6 bases). The CDR3 is made up of 16 amino acids. Trimming cost V 4 bases and J 5 bases, with 22 bases left between them. Germline CDR1 reads SQVTM; CDR2 reads ANQGSEA. This CDR3 reads CSVGKGGSFKGDTQYF. The CDR3 DNA is TGCAGCGTTGGAAAAGGGGGTTCATTTAAGGGAGATACGCAGTATTTT.

This clone has ten or more counts. This sequence joins TRBV15 and TRBJ2-2; D is uncertain. Germline V gene sequence: CDR1 LNHNV, CDR2 YYDKDF (reference sequence). CDR3 length equals 18 residues. V gave up 0 bases and J gave up 0 bases, with 14 bases separating them. The CDR3 DNA follows: TGTGCCACCAGCAGAGATCCGTCCCGGTTTGCGAACACCGGGGAGCTGTTTTTT. This translates into CATSRDPSRFANTGELFF.

This clone has just a few counts. The gene calls are TRBV27 and TRBJ2-3, with 7 bases identical to TRBD2. V trimming: 6 bases; J trimming: 0 bases; junction bases outside the gene matches: 6. The germline V gene encodes CDR1 MNHEY and CDR2 SMNVEV (reference sequence). This CDR3 has 15 amino acids. CDR3 in DNA: TGTGCCAGCAGCCTTAGACTAGCTAGCACAGATACGCAGTATTTT. Translated: CASSLRLASTDTQYF.

This clone appeared a few times. The chain carries TRBV13 and TRBJ2-3, with a weak D call TRBD1 (5 bases). From germline, CDR1 is PRHDT and CDR2 FYEKMQ (reference sequence). The CDR3 runs 12 residues. V dropped 7 bases and J dropped 1 base, with 6 bases sitting between them. CDR3 region: CASTRGTDTQYF. The CDR3 region has the DNA TGTGCCAGCACCAGGGGCACAGATACGCAGTATTTT. The full variable domain, with the rest looked up from reference TRBV13 and TRBJ2-3, is AAGVIQSPRHLIKEKRETATLKCYPIPRHDTVYWYQQGPGQDPQFLISFYEKMQSDKGSIPDRFSAQQFSDYHSELNMSSLELGDSALYFCASTRGTDTQYFGPGTRLTVL.

The sample holds a few counts of this clone. The chain recombines TRBV6-1 with TRBJ2-7; D is undetermined. Trimming removed 7 bases at V and 2 bases at J, with 9 bases between. Germline CDR1 reads MNHNS; CDR2 reads SASEGT. The CDR3 covers 12 residues. Here the CDR3 DNA reads TGTGCCAGCAATCGACACCCCTACGAGCAGTACTTC. This translates into CASNRHPYEQYF.

This clone was found many times. The chain couples TRBV29-1 to TRBJ2-2; D gene uncertain. Trimming cost V 3 bases and J 1 base, with 3 bases left between them. Germline V gives CDR1 SQVTM, CDR2 ANQGSEA. The length of the CDR3 is 12 residues. The CDR3 is CSVEGNTGELFF. The CDR3 coding sequence is TGCAGCGTTGAGGGGAACACCGGGGAGCTGTTTTTT.

The rearrangement links TRBV11-2 to TRBJ2-7; D remains ambiguous. The germline V and J ends were trimmed by 2 bases and 0 bases, with 8 bases remaining between them. Germline assignment: CDR1 SGHAT and CDR2 FQNNGV. This CDR3 region has 14 residues. The CDR3: CASSLSLISYEQYF. CDR3 bases: TGTGCCAGCAGCTTAAGTCTGATCTCCTACGAGCAGTACTTC. The full variable domain, completed using reference TRBV11-2 and TRBJ2-7, is EAGVAQSPRYKIIEKRQSVAFWCNPISGHATLYWYQQILGQGPKLLIQFQNNGVVDDSQLPKDRFSAERLKGVDSTLKIQPAKLEDSAVYLCASSLSLISYEQYFGPGTRLTVT.